This T cell receptor (beta chain) was documented in a study of CD8 T cells in ankylosing spondylitis. General study findings and limits: Among TCR beta sequences, a motif of eight highly homologous variants appeared characteristic of ankylosing spondylitis blood.

This CDR3 comprises 16 residues. Germline V gives CDR1 DFQATT, CDR2 SNEGSKA (reference sequence). Trimming cost V 3 bases and J 4 bases; bases outside gene matches: 9. TCRdb re-analysed the 5' RACE reads in MiXCR, keeping a single row per CDR3 protein. The sample includes around 430,000 distinct CDR3 sequences, roughly 15% of them seen just once. About this clonotype: Antigen: not known.

The chain recombines TRBV20-1 with TRBJ2-1; 10 bases match TRBD2. The sequence was collected from a male donor with ankylosing spondylitis. Sample: blood, either unsorted or a sorted T cell fraction (not recorded which). CDR3 residues: CSARRSLAGLYNEQFF. The CDR3 nucleotides are TGCAGTGCTAGGAGATCACTAGCGGGGCTATACAATGAGCAGTTCTTC.